The rows below give T cell receptor beta chains drawn from one sample of a study of shared clonotypes between healthy human individuals. The repertoire was sequenced with immunoSEQ multiplex PCR; TCRdb's copy has only in-frame clones and lacks some. The table lists about 1.5 million clones, 95% to 99% of them singletons. The sample consisted of naive CD4+ T cells sorted from blood. These receptors were taken from a man aged 25-40 years in good health. CDR3s include the opening cysteine and the closing phenylalanine or tryptophan. D genes are given only for firm matches. Expanded clones are given a class, and other clones once, few, many or no size at all.

D,J,size,V,CDR3,DNA
.,TRBJ1-1,.,TRBV19,CASSIGQLNTEAFF,TGTGCCAGTAGTATTGGACAGTTGAACACTGAAGCTTTCTTT
TRBD1,TRBJ1-4,.,TRBV5-6,CASSPFPRGYANEKLFF,TGTGCCAGCAGCCCGTTCCCCAGGGGGTATGCTAATGAAAAACTGTTTTTT
.,TRBJ2-3,.,TRBV2,CASSDRVAKSTDTQYF,TGTGCCAGCAGTGATAGGGTGGCAAAAAGCACAGATACGCAGTATTTT
.,TRBJ2-2,.,TRBV29-1,CSGCLGSGELFF,TGCAGCGGCTGTCTTGGCTCCGGGGAGCTGTTTTTT
TRBD1,TRBJ2-2,.,TRBV4-1,CASSQVGTGANTGELFF,TGCGCCAGCAGCCAAGTGGGGACAGGGGCGAACACCGGGGAGCTGTTTTTT
TRBD1,TRBJ2-7,.,TRBV7-2,CASSRGQVLYF,TGTGCCAGCAGTAGAGGACAGGTTTTGTACTTC
.,TRBJ2-1,.,TRBV7-2,CASNRDNEQFF,TGTGCCAGCAATCGGGACAATGAGCAGTTCTTC
.,TRBJ1-4,.,TRBV9,CASSPLGLEKLFF,TGTGCCAGCAGCCCCCTTGGGTTGGAGAAACTGTTTTTT
TRBD2,TRBJ2-1,.,TRBV19,CASSMRGTRTSSYNEQFF,TGTGCCAGTAGTATGAGGGGGACTAGGACGAGCTCCTACAATGAGCAGTTCTTC
.,TRBJ1-2,.,TRBV5-1,CASSLFSGQGGYTF,TGCGCCAGCAGCTTGTTTTCAGGGCAGGGCGGCTACACCTTC
.,TRBJ2-7,.,TRBV18,CASSPGATYEQYF,TGTGCCAGCTCACCAGGGGCGACCTACGAGCAGTACTTC
.,TRBJ1-4,.,TRBV30,CAWSVFLGTNEKLFF,TGTGCCTGGAGTGTTTTTCTCGGAACTAATGAAAAACTGTTTTTT
.,TRBJ2-5,.,TRBV6-5,CASSLLGWETQYF,TGTGCCAGCAGTTTACTCGGGTGGGAGACCCAGTACTTC
.,TRBJ2-7,.,TRBV7-9,CASSLTPGATSYEQYF,TGTGCCAGCAGCTTAACCCCAGGGGCAACATCCTACGAGCAGTACTTC
TRBD2,TRBJ2-1,.,TRBV7-3,CASSDVGLAGGYSYNEQFF,TGTGCCAGCAGCGATGTGGGACTAGCGGGAGGGTACTCCTACAATGAGCAGTTCTTC
.,TRBJ1-2,.,TRBV27,CASSVGGANYGYTF,TGTGCCAGCAGTGTAGGGGGAGCTAACTATGGCTACACCTTC
TRBD1,TRBJ2-7,.,TRBV7-2,CASSQFGQGEQYF,TGTGCCAGCAGCCAGTTTGGACAGGGCGAGCAGTACTTC
TRBD2,TRBJ2-1,.,TRBV7-8,CASSAREVGGNEQFF,TGTGCCAGCAGCGCTCGGGAGGTTGGAGGCAATGAGCAGTTCTTC
.,TRBJ2-1,.,TRBV10-3,CAIGQGSYNEQFF,TGTGCCATCGGGCAGGGCTCCTACAATGAGCAGTTCTTC
.,TRBJ1-1,.,TRBV6-1,CASSMTDGNTEAFF,TGTGCCAGCAGTATGACGGACGGGAACACTGAAGCTTTCTTT
.,TRBJ1-2,.,TRBV10-3,CAISSGTAFYTF,TGTGCCATTTCTTCCGGGACGGCTTTTTACACCTTC
.,TRBJ2-4,.,TRBV5-5,CASSVDRVAKNIQYF,TGTGCCAGCAGCGTCGACAGAGTAGCCAAAAACATTCAGTACTTC
.,TRBJ2-2,.,TRBV2,CASCSENTGELFF,TGTGCCAGCTGTTCAGAGAACACCGGGGAGCTGTTTTTT
.,TRBJ2-7,.,TRBV2,CASSVRDSYEQYF,TGTGCCAGCAGTGTCCGAGACAGCTACGAGCAGTACTTC
.,TRBJ2-3,once,TRBV19,CASSINAGFPDTQYF,TGTGCCAGTAGTATTAACGCCGGGTTTCCAGATACGCAGTATTTT
TRBD2,TRBJ2-2,.,TRBV2,CASSEGTSGHTGELFF,TGTGCCAGCAGTGAAGGGACTAGCGGACACACCGGGGAGCTGTTTTTT
.,TRBJ2-2,.,TRBV5-1,CASSGQQNTGELFF,TGCGCCAGCAGCGGGCAGCAGAACACCGGGGAGCTGTTTTTT
TRBD2,TRBJ2-2,once,TRBV5-1,CASSFGPLAGDTGELFF,TGCGCCAGCAGCTTTGGACCCCTAGCGGGTGACACCGGGGAGCTGTTTTTT
.,TRBJ2-7,.,TRBV7-7,CASSLGRTYEQYF,TGTGCCAGCAGCTTAGGCAGGACCTACGAGCAGTACTTC
TRBD1,TRBJ2-3,once,TRBV11-2,CASSLGQGTQYF,TGTGCCAGCAGCTTAGGACAGGGCACGCAGTATTTT
TRBD2,TRBJ2-1,once,TRBV29-1,CSVEGEREGRAEQFF,TGCAGCGTTGAAGGAGAGCGGGAGGGCCGGGCTGAGCAGTTCTTC
.,TRBJ1-5,.,TRBV10-2,CASSESGRNQPQHF,TGCGCCAGCAGTGAGTCAGGCCGAAATCAGCCCCAGCATTTT
TRBD1,TRBJ1-1,.,TRBV28,CASSLGTGATEAFF,TGTGCCAGCAGTTTAGGGACAGGGGCCACTGAAGCTTTCTTT
.,TRBJ2-3,.,TRBV11-3,CASSTSGNTQYF,TGTGCCAGCAGTACCAGTGGGAATACGCAGTATTTT
.,TRBJ2-7,.,TRBV5-2,CASSSRGVYEQYF,TGTGCCAGCAGCTCACGAGGGGTCTACGAGCAGTACTTC
TRBD2,TRBJ2-5,.,TRBV27,CASSLWLAGEETQYF,TGTGCCAGCAGTTTATGGCTAGCGGGAGAGGAGACCCAGTACTTC
.,TRBJ1-2,.,TRBV28,CAGRGPPGGGYTF,TGTGCCGGGAGGGGCCCACCGGGTGGTGGCTACACCTTC
.,TRBJ2-3,.,TRBV18,CASSPSPDTQYF,TGTGCCAGCTCACCATCGCCAGATACGCAGTATTTT
.,TRBJ2-1,.,TRBV9,CASSESGPGLREQFF,TGTGCTAGCAGCGAGTCGGGCCCCGGGTTGCGAGAGCAGTTCTTC
TRBD2,TRBJ2-7,.,TRBV2,CASRWTSGPYEQYF,TGTGCCAGCAGATGGACTAGCGGTCCCTACGAGCAGTACTTC
.,TRBJ1-2,once,TRBV18,CASSPGTEYGYTF,TGTGCCAGCTCACCCGGGACCGAATATGGCTACACCTTC
.,TRBJ1-5,.,TRBV7-8,CASSLYGGTSNQPQHF,TGTGCCAGCAGCTTATACGGGGGGACGAGCAATCAGCCCCAGCATTTT
.,TRBJ2-7,.,TRBV7-6,CASRRDNWGEQYF,TGTGCCAGCAGACGGGACAACTGGGGCGAGCAGTACTTC
TRBD1,TRBJ1-2,.,TRBV5-1,CASSGTGAPDGYTF,TGCGCCAGCAGTGGGACAGGGGCACCCGATGGCTACACCTTC
TRBD2,TRBJ2-7,few,TRBV5-4,CASSSLAGGLAEQYF,TGTGCCAGCAGCTCACTAGCGGGAGGGTTGGCCGAGCAGTACTTC